A selection of T cell receptor beta chains follows, all from one sample in a study of cytomegalovirus exposure and HLA in healthy donors. The protocol was immunoSEQ multiplex PCR, while the TCRdb copy is restricted to in-frame clones and leaves out a portion. The table has about 160,000 clones, roughly 80% seen once; the top ten hold roughly 1.9%. Specimen: PBMCs. The receptors stem from a female donor in good health and CMV-seronegative. Each CDR3 is given with its conserved first and last residue. The D gene is left open where the match is weak. Part of the rows lack a size; the others show once, few, many or a class for expanded clones.

D	V	J	size	CDR3	DNA
TRBD2	TRBV7-9	TRBJ2-2	few	CASSSGGTGELFF	TGTGCCAGCAGCTCCGGGGGGACCGGGGAGCTGTTTTTT
-	TRBV6-1	TRBJ1-5	few	CASSGRGGGSNQPQHF	TGTGCCAGCAGTGGCCGGGGGGGAGGCAGCAATCAGCCCCAGCATTTT
TRBD2	TRBV5-1	TRBJ2-7	-	CASSFTGLAGEQYF	TGCGCCAGCAGCTTCACCGGACTAGCAGGCGAGCAGTACTTC
TRBD2	TRBV5-6	TRBJ2-7	-	CASRPIAGWGEQYF	TGTGCCAGCAGGCCAATAGCGGGGTGGGGCGAGCAGTACTTC
TRBD2	TRBV4-2	TRBJ2-7	-	CASSSPLAGGSYEQYF	TGTGCCAGCAGCTCCCCGTTAGCGGGAGGGTCGTACGAGCAGTACTTC
-	TRBV9	TRBJ1-6	-	CASSAAGVDNSPLHF	TGTGCCAGCAGCGCAGCAGGGGTGGATAATTCACCCCTCCACTTT
-	TRBV21-1	TRBJ2-1	few	CASSKGEFPRTYNEQFF	TGTGCCAGCAGCAAAGGAGAGTTCCCGCGCACCTACAATGAGCAGTTCTTC
TRBD2	TRBV6-8	TRBJ2-2	-	CASRTSANTGELFF	TGTGCCAGCAGGACTAGCGCGAACACCGGGGAGCTGTTTTTT
TRBD2	TRBV10-3	TRBJ2-3	-	CASTSGSTDTQYF	TGTGCCTCAACTAGCGGTAGCACAGATACGCAGTATTTT
TRBD2	TRBV30	TRBJ2-3	few	CAWSGLRELSDTQYF	TGTGCCTGGAGTGGTCTGCGGGAGCTGTCAGATACGCAGTATTTT
-	TRBV2	TRBJ2-7	-	CASSPTGTPYEQYF	TGTGCCAGCAGTCCGACCGGGACACCCTACGAGCAGTACTTC
TRBD2	TRBV6-5	TRBJ2-3	-	CASREAGVRDTQYF	TGTGCCAGCAGAGAAGCGGGGGTTCGGGATACGCAGTATTTT
-	TRBV7-3	TRBJ1-1	-	CASSSDGTYTEAFF	TGTGCCAGCAGCTCCGACGGGACTTACACTGAAGCTTTCTTT
TRBD1	TRBV6-5	TRBJ2-7	-	CASRGRTGGFHEQYF	TGTGCCAGCAGAGGACGGACAGGGGGCTTCCACGAGCAGTACTTC
-	TRBV12-1	TRBJ2-2	-	CASSFITSQNTGELFF	TGTGCCAGCAGCTTCATTACTAGCCAGAACACCGGGGAGCTGTTTTTT
-	TRBV6-6	TRBJ1-5	-	CASSFYSNQPQHF	TGTGCCAGCAGTTTTTATAGCAATCAGCCCCAGCATTTT
TRBD1	TRBV2	TRBJ1-5	-	CASRTGIFQPQHF	TGTGCCAGCCGGACAGGGATTTTTCAGCCCCAGCATTTT
TRBD2	TRBV7-8	TRBJ2-1	-	CASSLLAGVTNEQFF	TGTGCCAGCAGCTTACTAGCGGGAGTCACAAATGAGCAGTTCTTC
TRBD2	TRBV5-1	TRBJ2-7	-	CASSLVASGGSYEQYF	TGCGCCAGCAGCTTGGTGGCTAGCGGGGGGTCCTACGAGCAGTACTTC
TRBD1	TRBV9	TRBJ2-7	-	CASSEGGSPSSYEQYF	TGTGCCAGCAGTGAAGGGGGCTCCCCTAGCTCCTACGAGCAGTACTTC
-	TRBV2	TRBJ1-4	few	CASSPRTPNEKLFF	TGTGCCAGCAGTCCCAGGACTCCTAATGAAAAACTGTTTTTT
-	TRBV5-1	TRBJ1-3	-	CASSWTADTGNTIYF	TGCGCCAGCAGCTGGACAGCTGATACTGGAAACACCATATATTTT
-	TRBV7-2	TRBJ1-5	-	CASSFERANQPQHF	TGTGCCAGCAGCTTCGAGCGGGCCAATCAGCCCCAGCATTTT
-	TRBV30	TRBJ2-5	-	CAWSRMGGETQYF	TGTGCCTGGAGTCGTATGGGGGGTGAGACCCAGTACTTC
-	TRBV5-1	TRBJ1-4	once	CASSLALQGSEKLFF	TGCGCCAGCAGCTTGGCCCTACAGGGTAGTGAAAAACTGTTTTTT